This T cell receptor beta chain was documented in a study of memory CD4+ T cells and cytomegalovirus serostatus. The protocol was immunoSEQ multiplex PCR, while the TCRdb copy is restricted to in-frame clones and leaves out a portion. The data contain tens of thousands of clones, about 76% of them singletons. The sort gate was single viable CD3+CD4+CD8-CD45RO+ cells for memory CD4+ T cells. The V end was cut by 2 bases, the J end by 1 base, with 13 bases between. CDR1 is LGHNA and CDR2 is YNFKEQ in the germline V gene. The CDR3 sequence is 16 residues long. Sequenced sample: memory CD4+ T cells from blood. The clonotype comes from an adult in good health and CMV-seronegative. V is TRBV4-2 and J is TRBJ2-3; no reliable D call. The CDR3 nucleotides read TGTGCCAGCAGCCAACTCCCCGAGGTCGGCACAGATACGCAGTATTTT. Its translation is CASSQLPEVGTDTQYF.